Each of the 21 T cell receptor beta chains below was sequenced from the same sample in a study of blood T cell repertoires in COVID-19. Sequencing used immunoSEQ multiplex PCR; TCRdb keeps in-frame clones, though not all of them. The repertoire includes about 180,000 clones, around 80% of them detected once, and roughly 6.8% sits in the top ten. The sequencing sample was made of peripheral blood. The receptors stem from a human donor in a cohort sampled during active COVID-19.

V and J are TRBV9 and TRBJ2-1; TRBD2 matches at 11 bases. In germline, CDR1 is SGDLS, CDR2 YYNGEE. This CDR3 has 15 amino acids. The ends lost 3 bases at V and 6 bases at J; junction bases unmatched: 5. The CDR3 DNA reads TGTGCCAGCAGCGCTAGCGGGGGGCCAGGCAATGAGCAGTTCTTC. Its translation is CASSASGGPGNEQFF.

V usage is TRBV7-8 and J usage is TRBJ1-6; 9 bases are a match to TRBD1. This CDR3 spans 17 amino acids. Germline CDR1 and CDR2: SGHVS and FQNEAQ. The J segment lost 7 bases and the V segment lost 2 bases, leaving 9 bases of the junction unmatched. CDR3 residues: CASSLPVGQGPNSPLHF. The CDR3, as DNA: TGTGCCAGCAGCTTACCCGTGGGACAGGGCCCAAATTCACCCCTCCACTTT.

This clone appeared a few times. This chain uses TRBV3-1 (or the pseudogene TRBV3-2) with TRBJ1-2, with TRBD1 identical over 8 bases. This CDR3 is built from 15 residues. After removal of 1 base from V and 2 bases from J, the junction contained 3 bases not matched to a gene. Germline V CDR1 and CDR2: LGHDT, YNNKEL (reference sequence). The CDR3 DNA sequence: TGTGCCAGCAGCCAAGGGACAGGGACAAACTATGGCTACACCTTC. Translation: CASSQGTGTNYGYTF.

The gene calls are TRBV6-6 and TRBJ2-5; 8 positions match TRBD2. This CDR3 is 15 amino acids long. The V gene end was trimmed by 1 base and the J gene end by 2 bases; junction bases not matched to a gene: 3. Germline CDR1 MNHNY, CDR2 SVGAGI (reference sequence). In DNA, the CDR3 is TGTGCCAGCAGTTACTTCCGGGGGGGACAAGAGACCCAGTACTTC. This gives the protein CASSYFRGGQETQYF.

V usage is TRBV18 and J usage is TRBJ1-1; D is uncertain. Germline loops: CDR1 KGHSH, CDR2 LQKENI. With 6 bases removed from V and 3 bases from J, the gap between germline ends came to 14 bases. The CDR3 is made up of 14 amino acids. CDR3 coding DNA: TGTGCCAGCTCCCCGCGAGGGCGGGACACTGAAGCTTTCTTT. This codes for CASSPRGRDTEAFF.

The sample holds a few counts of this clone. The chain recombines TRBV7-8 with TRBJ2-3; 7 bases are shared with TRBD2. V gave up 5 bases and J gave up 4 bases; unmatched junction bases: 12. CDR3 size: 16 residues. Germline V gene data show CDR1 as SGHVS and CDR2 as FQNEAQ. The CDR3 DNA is TGTGCCAGCAGCCCGTTAAGCGGGGAGAACGCAGATACGCAGTATTTT. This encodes CASSPLSGENADTQYF.

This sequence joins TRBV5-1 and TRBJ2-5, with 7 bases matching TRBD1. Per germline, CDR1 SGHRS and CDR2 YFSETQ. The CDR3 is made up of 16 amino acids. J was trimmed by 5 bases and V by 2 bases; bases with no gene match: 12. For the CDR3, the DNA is TGCGCCAGCAGCTTTACCGGGACAGAATTTATGGAGACCCAGTACTTC. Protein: CASSFTGTEFMETQYF.

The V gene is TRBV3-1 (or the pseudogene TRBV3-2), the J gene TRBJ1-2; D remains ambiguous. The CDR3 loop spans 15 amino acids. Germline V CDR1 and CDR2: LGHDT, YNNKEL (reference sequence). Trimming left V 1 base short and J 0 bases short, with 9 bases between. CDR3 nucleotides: TGTGCCAGCAGCCAAGGTCCAGAAGCTAACTATGGCTACACCTTC. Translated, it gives CASSQGPEANYGYTF.

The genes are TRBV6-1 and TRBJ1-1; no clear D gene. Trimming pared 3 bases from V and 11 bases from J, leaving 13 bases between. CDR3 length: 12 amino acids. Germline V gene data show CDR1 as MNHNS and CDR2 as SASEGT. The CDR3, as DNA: TGTGCCAGCAGTGACCCTCGAGAGCTGGCTTTCTTT. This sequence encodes CASSDPRELAFF.

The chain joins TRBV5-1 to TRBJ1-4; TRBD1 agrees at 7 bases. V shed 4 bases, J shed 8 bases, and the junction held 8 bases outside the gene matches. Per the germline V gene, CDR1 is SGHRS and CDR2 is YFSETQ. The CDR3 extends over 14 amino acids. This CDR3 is CASSPGQAVEKLFF. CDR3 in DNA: TGCGCCAGCAGCCCCGGACAGGCAGTCGAAAAACTGTTTTTT.

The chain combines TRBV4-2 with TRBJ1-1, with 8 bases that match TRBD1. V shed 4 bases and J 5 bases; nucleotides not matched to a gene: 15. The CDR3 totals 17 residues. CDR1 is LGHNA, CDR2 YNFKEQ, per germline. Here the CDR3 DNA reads TGTGCCAGCAGCCCAGACGGCCTTCAGGGGGCCTGGACTGAAGCTTTCTTT. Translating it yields CASSPDGLQGAWTEAFF.

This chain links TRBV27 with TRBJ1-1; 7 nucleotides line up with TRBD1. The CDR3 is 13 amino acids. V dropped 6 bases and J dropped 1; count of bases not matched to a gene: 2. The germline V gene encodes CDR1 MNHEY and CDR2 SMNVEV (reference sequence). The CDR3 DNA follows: TGTGCCAGCAGGTGGACAGGGAACACTGAAGCTTTCTTT. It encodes CASRWTGNTEAFF.

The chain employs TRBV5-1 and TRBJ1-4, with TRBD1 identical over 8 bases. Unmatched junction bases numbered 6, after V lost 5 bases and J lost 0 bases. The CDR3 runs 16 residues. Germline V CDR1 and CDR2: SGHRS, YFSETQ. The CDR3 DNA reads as TGCGCCAGCAGTCCCGACAGGGGTGCAACTAATGAAAAACTGTTTTTT. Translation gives CASSPDRGATNEKLFF.

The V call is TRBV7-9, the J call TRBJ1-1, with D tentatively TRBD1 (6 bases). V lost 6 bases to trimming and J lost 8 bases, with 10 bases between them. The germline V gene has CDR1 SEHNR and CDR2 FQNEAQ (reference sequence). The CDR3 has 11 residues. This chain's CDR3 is CASRSTGEAFF. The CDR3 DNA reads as TGTGCCAGCAGGTCTACAGGGGAAGCTTTCTTT.

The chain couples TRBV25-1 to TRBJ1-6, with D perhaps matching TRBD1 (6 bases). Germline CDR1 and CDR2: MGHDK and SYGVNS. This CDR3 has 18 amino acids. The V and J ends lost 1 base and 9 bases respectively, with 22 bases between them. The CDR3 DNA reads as TGTGCCAGCAGTGAATCGGGGGGGGCAGTTACACTCCGTTCACCCCTCCACTTT. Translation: CASSESGGAVTLRSPLHF.

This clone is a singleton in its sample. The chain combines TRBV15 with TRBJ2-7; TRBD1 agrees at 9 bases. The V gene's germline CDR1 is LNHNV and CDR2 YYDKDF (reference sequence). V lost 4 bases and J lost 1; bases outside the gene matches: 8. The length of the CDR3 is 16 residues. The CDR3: CATSKEPGQGSYEQYF. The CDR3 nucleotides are TGTGCCACCAGCAAAGAGCCGGGACAGGGATCCTACGAGCAGTACTTC.

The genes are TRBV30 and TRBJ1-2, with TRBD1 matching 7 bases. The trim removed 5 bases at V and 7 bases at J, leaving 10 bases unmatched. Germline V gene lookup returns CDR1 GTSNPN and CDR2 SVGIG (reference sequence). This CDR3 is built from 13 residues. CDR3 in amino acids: CAWLRGSVGGYTF. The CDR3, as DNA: TGTGCCTGGCTCAGGGGGTCAGTAGGTGGCTACACCTTC.

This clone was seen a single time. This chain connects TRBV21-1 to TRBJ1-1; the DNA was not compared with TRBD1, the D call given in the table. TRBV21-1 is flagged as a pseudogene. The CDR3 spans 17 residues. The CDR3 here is CASLSGQGAPGDTEAFF. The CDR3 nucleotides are TGTGCCAGCCTGAGCGGACAGGGGGCCCCAGGGGACACTGAAGCTTTCTTT.

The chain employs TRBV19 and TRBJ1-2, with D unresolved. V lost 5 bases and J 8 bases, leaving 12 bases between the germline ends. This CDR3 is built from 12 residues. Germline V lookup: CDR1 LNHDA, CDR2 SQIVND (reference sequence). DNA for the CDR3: TGTGCCAGTAGTGATAGGAGTTGGGGCTACACCTTC. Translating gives CASSDRSWGYTF.

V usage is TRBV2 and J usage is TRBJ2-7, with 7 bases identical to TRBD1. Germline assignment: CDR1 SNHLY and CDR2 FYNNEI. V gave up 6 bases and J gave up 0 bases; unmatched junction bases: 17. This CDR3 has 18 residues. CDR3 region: CASRFPGTELYGSYEQYF. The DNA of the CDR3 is TGTGCCAGCAGGTTCCCCGGGACAGAGCTTTACGGCTCCTACGAGCAGTACTTC.

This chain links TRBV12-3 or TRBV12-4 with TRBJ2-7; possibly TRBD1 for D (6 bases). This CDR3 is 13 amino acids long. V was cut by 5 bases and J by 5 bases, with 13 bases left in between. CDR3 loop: CASSRQGLHEQYF. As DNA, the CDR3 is TGTGCCAGCAGTCGTCAGGGGCTCCACGAGCAGTACTTC.